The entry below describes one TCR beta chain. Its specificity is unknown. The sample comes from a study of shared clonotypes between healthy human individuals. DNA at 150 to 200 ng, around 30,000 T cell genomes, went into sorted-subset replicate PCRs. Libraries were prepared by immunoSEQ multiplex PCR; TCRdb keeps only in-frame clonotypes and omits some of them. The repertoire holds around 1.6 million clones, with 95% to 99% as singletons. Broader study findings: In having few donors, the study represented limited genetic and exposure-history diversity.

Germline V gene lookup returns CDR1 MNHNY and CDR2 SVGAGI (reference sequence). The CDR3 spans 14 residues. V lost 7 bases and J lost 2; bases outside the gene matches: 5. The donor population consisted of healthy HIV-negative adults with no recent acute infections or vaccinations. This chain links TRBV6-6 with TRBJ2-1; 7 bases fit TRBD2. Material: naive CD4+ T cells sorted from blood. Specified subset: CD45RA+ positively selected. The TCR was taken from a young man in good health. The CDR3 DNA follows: TGTGCCAGCATCCTGGGGGGGACCTACAATGAGCAGTTCTTC. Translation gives CASILGGTYNEQFF.